One and the same sample provided the 19 T cell receptor beta chains below, sequenced in a study of blood T cells in healthy people across ages. Using a J-beta primer mix together with a sample-barcoded 5' primer, a second PCR was run for roughly 7 to 11 cycles. MiXCR, run by TCRdb on the 5' RACE reads, gives a single entry per CDR3 protein. In the table there are approximately 850,000 distinct CDR3 sequences, 58% of which are singletons. Sequencing input: blood. The source of these receptors is a man aged 25-45 years in good health.

This clonotype was seen a few times. V usage is TRBV3-1 and J usage is TRBJ1-5, with D maybe TRBD1 (6 bases). CDR3 length: 15 residues. V lost 0 bases to trimming and J lost 1 base, with 7 bases between them. Germline V gives CDR1 LGHDT, CDR2 YNNKEL (reference sequence). The CDR3 reads CASSQDRGSNQPQHF. The DNA of the CDR3 is TGTGCCAGCAGCCAAGACAGGGGCAGCAATCAGCCCCAGCATTTT.

This chain connects TRBV27 to TRBJ1-1, with D hard to call. The CDR3 length is 14 residues. Germline CDR1 reads MNHEY; CDR2 reads SMNVEV (reference sequence). The V and J ends lost 6 bases and 11 bases respectively, with 22 bases between them. CDR3 amino acids: CASRAGGQRVGAFF. CDR3 bases: TGTGCCAGCAGGGCAGGTGGGCAGCGGGTCGGGGCTTTCTTT.

The chain employs TRBV20-1 and TRBJ2-5, with no clear D. The J call is uncertain, as TRBJ2-7 better fits the DNA end. This CDR3 contains 14 residues. Looked up from germline, CDR1 is DFQATT and CDR2 is SNEGSKA (reference sequence). CDR3 residues: CSARPETRRYEQYF. Written as DNA, the CDR3 is TGCAGTGCTAGACCTGAGACACGCCGCTACGAGCAGTACTTC.

This chain joins TRBV6-1 and TRBJ2-7; maybe TRBD2 (5 bases). V was cut by 2 bases and J by 0 bases, with 14 bases left in between. Germline assignment: CDR1 MNHNS and CDR2 SASEGT. There are 16 residues in the CDR3. In DNA, the CDR3 is TGTGCCAGCAGTGAATTTCCGCCGGGGAGCTCCTACGAGCAGTACTTC. This gives the protein CASSEFPPGSSYEQYF.

CDR3 in DNA: TGTGCCAGCAGCTTAGCGCCAGCGGGGGGGGAGGAGACCCAGTACTTC. It specifies CASSLAPAGGEETQYF. The chain has TRBV7-2 and TRBJ2-5; 10 bases match TRBD2. The CDR3 is 16 amino acids. V shed 0 bases and J 5 bases; nucleotides not matched to a gene: 6. Germline V gene data show CDR1 as SGHTA and CDR2 as FQGNSA. The full variable domain, rest sourced from reference TRBV7-2 and TRBJ2-5, is GAGVSQSPSNKVTEKGKDVELRCDPISGHTALYWYRQSLGQGLEFLIYFQGNSAPDKSGLPSDRFSAERTGGSVSTLTIQRTQQEDSAVYLCASSLAPAGGEETQYFGPGTRLLVL.

On this clonotype itself: One end of the junction varies from germline; a read error may be responsible. This chain connects TRBV29-1 to TRBJ2-7; D call uncertain. This CDR3 has 13 residues. Germline loops: CDR1 SQVTM, CDR2 ANQGSEA. CDR3: CNALTTNSYEQYF. CDR3 coding DNA: TGCAACGCCCTGACAACAAACTCCTACGAGCAGTACTTT.

The rearrangement uses TRBV28 and TRBJ2-7, with TRBD1 identical over 9 bases. Germline V gene sequence: CDR1 MDHEN, CDR2 SYDVKM. The CDR3 is 13 residues long. V lost 10 bases, J lost 5 bases, and 9 bases stayed unmatched. In DNA form, the CDR3 reads TGTGCCATCACGGGGACAGGGTACAACGAGCAGTACTTC. This translates into CAITGTGYNEQYF.

This chain connects TRBV12-3 or TRBV12-4 to TRBJ2-4, with 7 positions matching TRBD1. CDR3 size: 14 residues. V dropped 7 bases and J dropped 6; count of bases not matched to a gene: 9. The CDR3 DNA reads as TGTGCCAGCATGTCCTCACAGGGGTCAAACATTCAGTACTTC. Translation gives CASMSSQGSNIQYF.

The chain is built from TRBV7-9 and TRBJ2-7, with 12 bases identical to TRBD2. Germline CDR1 SEHNR, CDR2 FQNEAQ (reference sequence). The CDR3 consists of 16 residues. The ends lost 7 bases at V and 4 bases at J; junction bases unmatched: 11. The CDR3 coding sequence is TGTGCCAGCATCCCAACCGGACTAGCGGGACCGTACGAGCAGTACTTC. Amino acids: CASIPTGLAGPYEQYF.

The J gene is TRBJ1-2, the V gene TRBV7-2, with a tentative D call TRBD1 (6 bases). CDR3 size: 16 residues. V lost 5 bases to trimming and J lost 4 bases, with 20 bases between them. Germline lookup yields CDR1 SGHTA and CDR2 FQGNSA. The CDR3 region has the DNA TGTGCCAGCAGCCTCGGGGGGGGCGGCCCCCCCTATGGCTACACCTTC. Translation gives CASSLGGGGPPYGYTF. The variable domain in full, with the rest retrieved from reference TRBV7-2 and TRBJ1-2, is GAGVSQSPSNKVTEKGKDVELRCDPISGHTALYWYRQSLGQGLEFLIYFQGNSAPDKSGLPSDRFSAERTGGSVSTLTIQRTQQEDSAVYLCASSLGGGGPPYGYTFGSGTRLTVV.

The rearrangement joins TRBV2 to TRBJ1-2, with 9 bases that match TRBD1. The CDR3 is 15 amino acids. V lost 1 base and J lost 4; bases outside the gene matches: 4. Germline-derived CDR1 and CDR2 are SNHLY and FYNNEI. The CDR3 is CASSEGGQGPYGYTF. The CDR3 region has the DNA TGTGCCAGCAGTGAAGGGGGACAGGGACCCTATGGCTACACCTTC.

The chain links TRBV28 to TRBJ2-1; D gene uncertain. The germline CDR1 and CDR2 sequences are MDHEN and SYDVKM. Trimming stripped 3 bases from V and 10 bases from J, with 7 bases between. The CDR3 length is 11 residues. The CDR3 region has the DNA TGTGCCAGCAGTTTTGACCGGGAGCAGTTCTTC. The encoded protein is CASSFDREQFF.

The rearrangement uses TRBV25-1 and TRBJ2-3, with D uncertain. Germline CDR1 is MGHDK and CDR2 is SYGVNS. Trimming removed 1 base from V and 6 bases from J, with 17 bases in between. CDR3 length: 16 residues. This chain's CDR3 is CASSESKLFVTDTQYF. CDR3 bases: TGTGCCAGCAGTGAATCCAAGCTGTTCGTCACTGATACGCAGTATTTT. The complete variable domain, with remaining parts taken from reference TRBV25-1 and TRBJ2-3, reads EADIYQTPRYLVIGTGKKITLECSQTMGHDKMYWYQQDPGMELHLIHYSYGVNSTEKGDLSSESTVSRIRTEHFPLTLESARPSHTSQYLCASSESKLFVTDTQYFGPGTRLTVL.

This clonotype was observed at least ten times. This sequence joins TRBV4-3 and TRBJ2-7; TRBD1 matches at 9 bases. CDR3 length: 15 amino acids. The V segment lost 4 bases and the J segment 3 bases; nucleotides outside the gene matches: 7. From germline, CDR1 is LGHNA and CDR2 YSLEER. The CDR3 region is CASSRKRTGVYEQYF. The CDR3 coding sequence is TGCGCCAGCAGCCGGAAGAGGACAGGGGTCTACGAGCAGTACTTC.

This rearrangement joins TRBV12-3 or TRBV12-4 to TRBJ2-1; D unclear. This CDR3 contains 11 residues. The V and J ends lost 2 bases and 12 bases respectively, with 8 bases between them. The CDR3 sequence: CASSLSGVQFF. As DNA, the CDR3 is TGTGCCAGCAGTTTAAGTGGGGTGCAGTTCTTC.

V usage is TRBV13 and J usage is TRBJ2-7, with TRBD2 identical over 8 bases. Trimming at V came to 6 bases and at J to 7 bases, leaving 8 bases not matched to a gene. Germline V gene lookup returns CDR1 PRHDT and CDR2 FYEKMQ (reference sequence). The CDR3 has 13 amino acids. The DNA for the CDR3 is TGTGCCAGCAGTCCGGGACTAGTCTGGGAGCAGTACTTC. Encoded protein: CASSPGLVWEQYF. Using reference TRBV13 and TRBJ2-7 for the parts outside the CDR3, the full variable domain is AAGVIQSPRHLIKEKRETATLKCYPIPRHDTVYWYQQGPGQDPQFLISFYEKMQSDKGSIPDRFSAQQFSDYHSELNMSSLELGDSALYFCASSPGLVWEQYFGPGTRLTVT.

The chain couples TRBV5-1 to TRBJ1-2; D call uncertain. This CDR3 contains 13 residues. In germline, CDR1 is SGHRS, CDR2 YFSETQ. V lost 4 bases and J lost 1, with 8 bases in between. The CDR3 region is CASSEGSNYGYTF. CDR3 DNA: TGCGCCAGCAGCGAAGGAAGTAACTATGGCTACACCTTC.

The chain uses TRBV11-2 and TRBJ2-1; 10 positions match TRBD2. V was clipped by 6 bases and J by 9 bases; unmatched bases: 11. The germline V gene encodes CDR1 SGHAT and CDR2 FQNNGV. The CDR3 contains 15 residues. CDR3 sequence reads: CASSPTSGVIGEQFF. CDR3 sequence (DNA): TGTGCCAGCAGTCCAACTAGCGGGGTAATTGGTGAGCAGTTCTTC.

As DNA, the CDR3 is TGTGCCAGCAGCCAAGGACAGGGTAAAGCTTTCTTT. This encodes CASSQGQGKAFF. The genes are TRBV4-2 and TRBJ1-1; TRBD1 matches at 7 bases. V was clipped by 1 base and J by 9 bases; unmatched bases: 2. The CDR3 has 12 amino acids. Germline CDR1 and CDR2: LGHNA and YNFKEQ.